These T cell receptor beta chains were read from a single sample in a study of blood T cells in healthy people across ages. TCRdb redid the calling of the 5' RACE reads with MiXCR, one entry per CDR3 protein. The data show 1 million to 1.2 million distinct CDR3 sequences, with roughly two fifths seen just once and around 13% held by the top ten. Sequencing was done on a sample of blood. These receptor sequences come from a man aged 18 to 35 in good health. CDR3s include the opening cysteine and the closing phenylalanine or tryptophan. D genes are given only for firm matches. Clone size is given for some rows only: seen once, a few or many times, or a class if the clone is expanded.

j_call,cdr3_length,v_call,clone_size,d_call,cdr3_aa,cdr3_nt
TRBJ1-5,14,TRBV7-9,-,-,CASSLGEKIQPQHF,TGTGCCAGCAGCTTAGGGGAGAAAATCCAGCCCCAGCATTTT
TRBJ2-1,12,TRBV6-5,-,-,CASRRTYDEQFF,TGTGCCAGCAGGCGGACATACGATGAGCAGTTCTTC
TRBJ2-5,14,TRBV29-1,many,-,CSVRQSTPQETQYF,TGCAGCGTTCGACAGTCTACTCCTCAAGAGACCCAGTACTTC
TRBJ1-1,14,TRBV28,few,-,CASSFSTLNTEAFF,TGTGCCAGCAGTTTCTCAACCCTGAACACTGAAGCTTTCTTT
TRBJ1-6,13,TRBV25-1,-,-,CASARGTNSPLHF,TGTGCCAGCGCGCGGGGGACAAATTCACCCCTCCACTTT
TRBJ2-3,20,TRBV29-1,-,TRBD2,CSAEDRPSGGYTFFTDTQYF,TGCAGCGCTGAAGATCGGCCTAGCGGGGGGTATACCTTTTTCACAGATACGCAGTATTTT
TRBJ2-1,16,TRBV9,-,-,CASSVVGKGGSNEQFF,TGTGCCAGCAGCGTAGTCGGAAAAGGAGGTTCCAATGAGCAGTTCTTC
TRBJ2-5,12,TRBV5-1,few,-,CASKEDSWAQYF,TGCGCCAGCAAAGAGGACTCGTGGGCCCAGTACTTC
TRBJ1-1,14,TRBV4-3,-,-,CASSQDRNSAEAFF,TGCGCCAGCAGCCAAGATCGAAATAGCGCCGAAGCTTTCTTT
TRBJ1-1,14,TRBV30,-,-,CAWTRTGPYTEAFF,TGTGCCTGGACCCGAACAGGGCCTTACACTGAAGCTTTCTTT
TRBJ1-2,11,TRBV20-1,-,-,CRKGGSYDYTF,TGCAGAAAGGGAGGGTCATATGACTACACTTTC
TRBJ2-7,18,TRBV11-2,-,TRBD1,CASSLSPPSTGARYEQYF,TGTGCCAGCAGCTTAAGCCCCCCTTCGACAGGGGCTAGGTACGAGCAGTACTTC
TRBJ1-1,12,TRBV27,-,TRBD1,CARGLLNTEAFF,TGTGCGAGGGGGCTCCTGAACACTGAAGCTTTCTTT
TRBJ1-4,11,TRBV29-1,many,-,CSVRAPEKLFF,TGCAGCGTCCGGGCCCCTGAAAAACTGTTTTTT
TRBJ1-1,12,TRBV29-1,-,-,CSVEDRLRCAFF,TGCAGCGTTGAAGATAGGTTAAGATGTGCTTTCTTT
TRBJ2-5,15,TRBV27,-,TRBD1,CASSQTTTGKETQYF,TGTGCCAGCAGTCAAACTACGACAGGGAAAGAGACCCAGTACTTC
TRBJ1-1,15,TRBV20-1,-,TRBD1,CSARDLKGAGTEAFF,TGCAGTGCTAGAGATCTAAAGGGGGCGGGCACTGAAGCTTTCTTT
TRBJ2-3,14,TRBV6-1,-,-,CASSEPKSTDTQYF,TGTGCCAGCAGTGAGCCTAAGAGCACAGATACGCAGTATTTT
TRBJ2-6,17,TRBV10-2,few,-,CASGTRLESSGANVLTF,TGCGCCAGCGGGACGCGACTCGAGAGCTCTGGGGCCAACGTCCTGACTTTC
TRBJ2-1,14,TRBV7-8,once,-,CASRETGIYNEQFF,TGTGCCAGCAGGGAAACCGGGATCTACAATGAGCAGTTCTTC
TRBJ1-5,11,TRBV20-1,-,-,CSARGEAPQHF,TGCAGTGCTAGGGGGGAAGCGCCCCAGCATTTT
TRBJ2-3,15,TRBV20-1,-,-,CSARDRLDGPDTQYF,TGCAGTGCTAGAGATCGTCTGGATGGGCCAGATACGCAGTATTTT
TRBJ2-4,14,TRBV4-2,-,-,CASSQDGGKNIQYF,TGTGCCAGCAGCCAAGATGGAGGGAAAAACATTCAGTACTTC
TRBJ1-5,14,TRBV20-1,few,TRBD1,CSARGDRDIQPQHF,TGCAGTGCTAGAGGCGACAGGGATATTCAGCCCCAGCATTTT
TRBJ1-2,15,TRBV20-1,few,-,CSAKRGAGHDYGYTF,TGCAGTGCTAAAAGAGGGGCAGGGCATGACTATGGCTACACCTTC
TRBJ2-1,14,TRBV6-6,-,TRBD1,CASSLSYRGNEQFF,TGTGCCAGCAGTCTATCCTACAGGGGCAATGAGCAGTTCTTC
TRBJ2-3,16,TRBV7-2,-,TRBD2,CASSSSGGASTDTQYF,TGTGCCAGCAGCTCAAGCGGGGGGGCTAGCACAGATACGCAGTATTTT
TRBJ1-3,17,TRBV12-3/TRBV12-4,once,TRBD1,CASSLKLGTGSGNTIYF,TGTGCCAGCAGTTTGAAGTTGGGGACAGGGTCCGGAAACACCATATATTTT
TRBJ2-3,15,TRBV4-1,few,TRBD2,CASSQLLAGKDTQYF,TGCGCCAGCAGCCAACTACTAGCGGGGAAAGATACGCAGTATTTT
TRBJ2-2,15,TRBV7-6,-,-,CASSLFPSISGELFF,TGTGCCAGCAGCTTATTCCCCAGTATTTCCGGGGAGCTGTTTTTT
TRBJ1-1,14,TRBV5-6,-,-,CASIKMTRRTEAFF,TGTGCCAGCATCAAAATGACACGTCGCACTGAAGCTTTCTTT
TRBJ2-3,13,TRBV6-5,-,TRBD1,CASADRRTDTQYF,TGTGCCAGTGCGGACAGGCGCACAGATACGCAGTATTTT
TRBJ1-1,14,TRBV12-3/TRBV12-4,-,-,CAISKPGYYTEAFF,TGTGCCATTTCGAAACCAGGATACTACACTGAAGCTTTCTTT
TRBJ2-1,15,TRBV12-3/TRBV12-4,once,TRBD2,CASSLLGLGTGEQFF,TGTGCCAGCAGTTTATTGGGACTAGGCACGGGTGAGCAGTTCTTC
TRBJ1-4,15,TRBV20-1,few,-,CSAPLFGSTNEKLFF,TGCAGTGCCCCCCTTTTCGGGTCAACTAATGAAAAACTGTTTTTT
TRBJ2-5,11,TRBV7-2,-,-,CASSPQVEQYF,TGTGCCAGCAGCCCACAAGTTGAGCAGTACTTC
TRBJ2-7,16,TRBV12-3/TRBV12-4,few,TRBD2,CASRRTSGGLSYEQYF,TGTGCCAGCAGACGTACTAGCGGGGGGCTCTCGTACGAGCAGTACTTC
TRBJ1-1,15,TRBV4-3,few,-,CASSRTGGGSGEAFF,TGCGCCAGCAGCCGAACGGGCGGAGGGAGTGGTGAAGCTTTCTTT
TRBJ2-7,17,TRBV7-2,-,TRBD1,CASSFPGQGEKVYEQYF,TGCGCCAGCAGCTTTCCGGGACAGGGGGAAAAAGTCTACGAGCAGTACTTC
TRBJ1-2,13,TRBV29-1,few,TRBD1,CSVAPSGGGGYTF,TGCAGCGTTGCTCCGTCAGGGGGCGGCGGCTACACCTTC
TRBJ2-1,13,TRBV20-1,few,-,CSAMPPGNNEQFF,TGCAGTGCTATGCCACCGGGGAACAATGAGCAGTTCTTC
TRBJ2-3,15,TRBV18,-,TRBD1,CASSPTGPSTDTQYF,TGTGCCAGCTCACCGACAGGGCCTAGCACAGATACGCAGTATTTT
TRBJ2-3,15,TRBV12-3/TRBV12-4,-,TRBD1,CASSPRGLYTDTQYF,TGTGCCAGCAGCCCCAGGGGGCTATACACAGATACGCAGTATTTT
TRBJ2-3,18,TRBV5-1,-,-,CASSLALETRVLTDTQYF,TGCGCCAGCAGCTTGGCCCTCGAGACCCGGGTCCTCACAGATACGCAGTATTTT
TRBJ2-5,14,TRBV4-2,-,-,CASSPSGEQETQYF,TGTGCCAGCAGCCCGTCGGGTGAGCAAGAGACCCAGTACTTC
TRBJ2-7,19,TRBV5-1,-,-,CASSLGYYGGGLSSYEQYF,TGCGCCAGCAGCTTGGGATACTACGGAGGGGGGCTCAGCTCCTACGAGCAGTACTTC